This T cell receptor beta chain originates from a study of CD4+ T cells in melanoma. CDR1 and CDR2 from the germline V gene are KGHSH and LQKENI. The length of the CDR3 is 16 residues. The germline V and J ends were trimmed by 2 bases and 2 bases, with 13 bases remaining between them. Clones were sequenced by immunoSEQ multiplex PCR, and TCRdb holds only the in-frame ones, with some missing. The data show about 140,000 clones, 92% seen once. The genes are TRBV18 and TRBJ2-1, with D maybe TRBD1 (6 bases). The receptor was isolated from a human donor with melanoma. The CDR3 region is CASSPVGQGAYNEQFF. DNA for the CDR3: TGTGCCAGCTCACCAGTGGGACAAGGGGCCTACAATGAGCAGTTCTTC.